A single sample is the source of the 20 T cell receptor beta chains below, sequenced in a study of blood T cell repertoires in COVID-19. Profiled with immunoSEQ multiplex PCR; TCRdb holds only in-frame clones, not every one. The data hold 200,000 to 250,000 clones, with about 91% observed a single time. What was sequenced was peripheral blood. The receptor source for this set is a young man with active or convalescent COVID-19.

This rearrangement joins TRBV5-4 to TRBJ1-2; 8 positions agree with TRBD1. V shed 3 bases and J 4 bases; nucleotides not matched to a gene: 2. Looked up from germline, CDR1 is SGHNT and CDR2 is YYREEE (reference sequence). The CDR3 length is 13 residues. The CDR3 reads CASSSDRAYGYTF. The CDR3 DNA sequence: TGTGCCAGCAGCTCGGACAGGGCCTATGGCTACACCTTC.

The V call is TRBV4-1, the J call TRBJ2-7; weak D call: TRBD2 (5 bases). The ends were cut back, 1 base at V and 3 bases at J, with 10 bases in the middle. The germline gives CDR1 MGHRA, CDR2 YSYEKL. The CDR3 runs 14 residues. CDR3 residues: CASSQAAAGYEQYF. In DNA form, the CDR3 reads TGCGCCAGCAGCCAAGCAGCGGCGGGCTACGAGCAGTACTTC.

This chain links TRBV11-1 with TRBJ2-7; D remains ambiguous. The germline V gene encodes CDR1 SGHAT and CDR2 FQDESV (reference sequence). The V and J ends lost 6 bases and 2 bases respectively, with 14 bases between them. This CDR3 spans 14 amino acids. The CDR3 spells CASSLLLMAYEQYF. The CDR3 DNA reads as TGTGCCAGCAGTCTTCTTCTAATGGCCTACGAGCAGTACTTC.

This rearrangement joins TRBV3-1 (or the pseudogene TRBV3-2) to TRBJ2-3, with D unclear. This CDR3 spans 15 amino acids. The V end lost 0 bases, the J end lost 0 bases, and 7 bases lay between the germline ends. Germline values: CDR1 LGHDT, CDR2 YNNKEL (reference sequence). The CDR3 loop reads CASSQDQTSTDTQYF. The CDR3 bases are TGTGCCAGCAGCCAAGATCAGACAAGCACAGATACGCAGTATTTT.

This rearrangement joins TRBV27 to TRBJ2-1; 11 bases are shared with TRBD2. The CDR3 spans 16 residues. The junction had 4 bases not matched to a gene; V was cut back by 3 bases and J by 3 bases. The germline V gene encodes CDR1 MNHEY and CDR2 SMNVEV (reference sequence). Here the CDR3 reads CASSFSGLAGYNEQFF. The DNA for the CDR3 is TGTGCCAGCAGTTTCAGTGGACTAGCGGGCTACAATGAGCAGTTCTTC.

The chain links TRBV7-2 to TRBJ2-1; 7 bases align to TRBD2. Trimming cost V 4 bases and J 9 bases; bases outside gene matches: 12. The CDR3 loop spans 15 amino acids. Per the germline V gene, CDR1 is SGHTA and CDR2 is FQGNSA. CDR3 sequence (DNA): TGTGCCAGCAGCTCCGGGGGGACCCGCATCGGTGAGCAGTTCTTC. Its translation: CASSSGGTRIGEQFF.

The CDR3 bases are TGTGCTAGTGGCCGAAGCGAACGTGGAAGCGAGCAGTACTTC. It translates to CASGRSERGSEQYF. This chain connects TRBV12-5 to TRBJ2-7; D gene uncertain. V was clipped by 6 bases and J by 6 bases, with 18 bases between them. The CDR3 is made up of 14 amino acids. Germline lookup yields CDR1 LGHNT and CDR2 FRNRAP.

The chain combines TRBV6-4 with TRBJ2-1, with 11 bases that match TRBD2. CDR1 MRHNA and CDR2 SNTAGT come from the germline V gene. Trimming at V came to 6 bases and at J to 0 bases, leaving 13 bases not matched to a gene. The CDR3 has 19 amino acids. In DNA, the CDR3 is TGTGCCAGCAGACGACTAGCGGGAAGGGGATTAAGCTCCTACAATGAGCAGTTCTTC. Residues: CASRRLAGRGLSSYNEQFF.

This chain links TRBV7-2 with TRBJ1-2, with 7 bases that match TRBD1. The germline CDR1 and CDR2 sequences are SGHTA and FQGNSA. V dropped 3 bases and J dropped 3; count of bases not matched to a gene: 10. The CDR3 has 16 residues. CDR3 sequence (DNA): TGTGCCAGCAGCTTCGACCTAATTACAGGGGACTATGGCTACACCTTC. Translated, it gives CASSFDLITGDYGYTF.

The V call is TRBV10-1, the J call TRBJ2-7; 7 nucleotides line up with TRBD1. V gave up 8 bases and J gave up 0 bases; unmatched junction bases: 19. The germline gives CDR1 WNHNN, CDR2 SYGVQD (reference sequence). CDR3 size: 18 residues. This chain's CDR3 is CASPHRDRDWCSSYEQYF. The CDR3 DNA sequence: TGCGCCAGCCCACACCGGGACAGAGACTGGTGCAGCTCCTACGAGCAGTACTTC.

The chain links TRBV7-8 to TRBJ1-4, with a possible D match to TRBD1 (6 bases). V lost 1 base to trimming and J lost 5 bases, with 17 bases between them. Per the germline V gene, CDR1 is SGHVS and CDR2 is FQNEAQ. The CDR3 is 17 amino acids. The CDR3 DNA reads TGTGCCAGCAGCTTAGGGACATTGACAGGTTACAATGAAAAACTGTTTTTT. As protein: CASSLGTLTGYNEKLFF.

The V and J genes are TRBV10-3 and TRBJ2-1; TRBD2 matches 10 bases. This CDR3 is 12 amino acids long. V lost 10 bases to trimming and J lost 10 bases; unmatched junction nucleotides: 7. CDR1 ENHRY and CDR2 SYGVKD come from the germline V gene. As DNA, the CDR3 is TGTGCCACCGGAGGACTAGCGGACGAGCAGTTCTTC. This sequence encodes CATGGLADEQFF.

The chain uses TRBV2 and TRBJ1-3; unclear D gene. Looked up from germline, CDR1 is SNHLY and CDR2 is FYNNEI. The CDR3 covers 15 residues. Trimming pared 4 bases from V and 7 bases from J, leaving 17 bases between. CDR3 protein: CASSGVAGKRNTIYF. The CDR3 nucleotides are TGTGCCAGCAGTGGTGTGGCGGGGAAGAGGAACACCATATATTTT.

The genes are TRBV7-6 and TRBJ2-2, with 9 bases that match TRBD1. The J segment lost 2 bases and the V segment lost 4 bases, leaving 2 bases of the junction unmatched. The CDR3 spans 15 residues. Per germline, CDR1 SGHVS and CDR2 FNYEAQ. DNA of the CDR3: TGTGCCAGCAGCTGGGGACAGGGAAACACCGGGGAGCTGTTTTTT. Amino acids: CASSWGQGNTGELFF.

This clone was detected once. The genes are TRBV5-8 and TRBJ2-7; D is perhaps TRBD1 (5 bases). Trimming pared 0 bases from V and 5 bases from J, leaving 6 bases between. Germline V gene lookup returns CDR1 SGHTS and CDR2 YDEGEE. The CDR3 loop spans 12 amino acids. This CDR3 reads CASSLEGDEQYF. The CDR3, as DNA: TGTGCCAGCAGCTTGGAAGGGGACGAGCAGTACTTC.

This clone was counted between two and nine times. The chain combines TRBV11-2 with TRBJ1-4; D uncertain. Germline lookup yields CDR1 SGHAT and CDR2 FQNNGV. CDR3 length: 15 residues. V lost 5 bases, J lost 6 bases, and 16 bases lay in between. CDR3 amino acids: CASSHRGIEDEKLFF. The CDR3 nucleotides are TGTGCCAGCAGCCATCGAGGAATCGAGGATGAAAAACTGTTTTTT.

The genes are TRBV7-3 and TRBJ1-1; no reliable D call. The V gene lost 5 bases and the J gene lost 3 bases, with 16 bases spanning the gap. Germline values: CDR1 SGHTA, CDR2 FQGTGA. The CDR3 sequence is 15 residues long. The CDR3: CASSPTRVSYTEAFF. The CDR3 bases are TGTGCCAGCAGCCCCACCCGAGTATCATACACTGAAGCTTTCTTT.

The chain couples TRBV28 to TRBJ1-5, with TRBD1 matching 7 bases. V was clipped by 1 base and J by 6 bases; unmatched bases: 6. Germline CDR1 and CDR2: MDHEN and SYDVKM. This CDR3 has 15 residues. CDR3 DNA sequence: TGTGCCAGCAGTTTATTGCAGGGGGAGGCTCAGCCCCAGCATTTT. This translates into CASSLLQGEAQPQHF.

V gene TRBV11-1 combines with J gene TRBJ2-5; 7 nucleotides match TRBD1. The germline V gene encodes CDR1 SGHAT and CDR2 FQDESV (reference sequence). The CDR3 totals 16 residues. After removal of 5 bases from V and 1 base from J, the junction contained 10 bases not matched to a gene. This CDR3 is CASSQGVGRIQETQYF. The CDR3 bases are TGTGCCAGCAGCCAGGGGGTCGGCCGGATCCAAGAGACCCAGTACTTC.

Here the CDR3 reads CASSTLLGLAGGYEQYF. CDR3 nucleotides: TGTGCCAGCAGTACACTCCTGGGACTAGCGGGAGGGTACGAGCAGTACTTC. The chain has TRBV27 and TRBJ2-7; 16 bases fit TRBD2. The CDR3 is made up of 17 amino acids. Trimming at V came to 5 bases and at J to 4 bases, leaving 8 bases not matched to a gene. The germline V gene encodes CDR1 MNHEY and CDR2 SMNVEV (reference sequence).